This T cell receptor beta chain is drawn from a study of OX40 agonist ivuxolimab in advanced cancers. Assay used: immunoSEQ multiplex PCR; TCRdb lists only in-frame clones, some missing. Here the sample spans tens of thousands of clones, nearly 90% being singletons. The sequences come from CD4+ or CD8+ T cells sorted from blood, collected in a trial of the OX40 agonist ivuxolimab. The origin of this receptor is an adult with an advanced solid tumor such as melanoma, head and neck, liver or kidney cancer.

CDR3 protein: CASSPPQGRYEQYF. As DNA, the CDR3 is TGCGCCAGCAGTCCCCCCCAGGGGCGCTACGAGCAGTACTTC. The chain couples TRBV5-1 to TRBJ2-7, with TRBD1 as a possible D gene (6 bases). The germline gives CDR1 SGHRS, CDR2 YFSETQ. This CDR3 comprises 14 residues. V lost 5 bases, J lost 3 bases, and 15 bases lay in between.